Below are 23 T cell receptor beta chains sequenced from a single sample in a study of T cell responses to AZD1222 COVID-19 vaccine. Sequenced by immunoSEQ multiplex PCR; TCRdb stores in-frame clones only, minus some. The sample gives 120,000 to 150,000 clones, approximately 89% of which show up once; about 4.8% is in the top ten. The material was peripheral blood, obtained on day 0 of AZD1222 vaccination. The receptor set was obtained from an adult in good health.

The chain couples TRBV10-2 to TRBJ2-4, with D uncertain. Germline CDR1 is WSHSY and CDR2 is SAAADI. V was pared by 4 bases and J by 1 base, with 11 bases between. The CDR3 is 15 amino acids. The CDR3 region is CASSGYSVAKNIQYF. CDR3 nucleotides: TGCGCCAGCAGTGGATACAGCGTCGCCAAAAACATTCAGTACTTC.

This chain connects TRBV5-4 to TRBJ2-2; 10 bases align to TRBD1. The CDR3 runs to 15 residues. From germline, CDR1 is SGHNT and CDR2 YYREEE (reference sequence). The V and J ends lost 3 bases and 5 bases, in that order; junction bases with no gene match: 4. The CDR3 coding sequence is TGTGCCAGCAGCTCGACAGGGGGCGAGACCGGGGAGCTGTTTTTT. This codes for CASSSTGGETGELFF.

This clone came up once. The V and J genes are TRBV5-6 and TRBJ1-1; 8 bases are a match to TRBD1. Germline lookup yields CDR1 SGHDT and CDR2 YYEEEE. The CDR3 contains 14 residues. The J segment lost 1 base and the V segment lost 2 bases, leaving 1 base of the junction unmatched. This CDR3 is CASSLGTGNTEAFF. As DNA, the CDR3 is TGTGCCAGCAGCTTAGGGACAGGGAACACTGAAGCTTTCTTT.

This clone was detected only a few times. This chain uses TRBV6-5 with TRBJ1-1; D gene unclear. This CDR3 has 10 residues. Between the trimmed V and J ends, which lost 8 bases and 10 bases, there was a span of 11 bases. From germline, CDR1 is MNHEY and CDR2 SVGAGI. CDR3 nucleotides: TGTGCCAGCTTTCCCGACGGAGCTTTCTTT. Its protein product is CASFPDGAFF.

The V call is TRBV4-2, the J call TRBJ2-7; no firm D call. Trimming removed 3 bases at V and 1 base at J, with 10 bases between. The germline gives CDR1 LGHNA, CDR2 YNFKEQ. CDR3 size: 14 residues. CDR3 region: CASSQGIGSYEQYF. CDR3 in DNA: TGTGCCAGCAGCCAGGGGATTGGTTCCTACGAGCAGTACTTC.

The chain recombines TRBV15 with TRBJ2-3, with D maybe TRBD2 (6 bases). The CDR3 loop spans 15 amino acids. Germline loops: CDR1 LNHNV, CDR2 YYDKDF (reference sequence). The V and J ends lost 8 bases and 2 bases respectively, with 17 bases between them. CDR3 sequence (DNA): TGTGCCACCGAGTTCCGGGACTTGCTCACAGATACGCAGTATTTT. Protein: CATEFRDLLTDTQYF.

V is TRBV19 and J is TRBJ2-1, with D perhaps TRBD1 or TRBD2 (5 bases each). The CDR3 is 15 amino acids. Germline CDR1 is LNHDA and CDR2 is SQIVND (reference sequence). Trimming pared 5 bases from V and 3 bases from J, leaving 14 bases between. CDR3 coding DNA: TGTGCCAGTAGTGGACGGGGCGGCCACTACAATGAGCAGTTCTTC. It specifies CASSGRGGHYNEQFF.

The chain joins TRBV5-4 to TRBJ2-5, with D maybe TRBD2 (5 bases). This CDR3 has 16 amino acids. Trimming removed 4 bases from V and 5 bases from J, with 21 bases in between. Germline loops: CDR1 SGHNT, CDR2 YYREEE (reference sequence). CDR3 sequence: CASSPDLLPTGETQYF. CDR3 sequence (DNA): TGTGCCAGCAGCCCAGACCTACTTCCTACGGGGGAGACCCAGTACTTC.

This chain connects TRBV29-1 to TRBJ1-1; D might be TRBD1 (5 bases). Germline CDR1 and CDR2: SQVTM and ANQGSEA. V lost 1 base and J 0 bases, leaving 9 bases between the germline ends. CDR3 size: 14 residues. CDR3 amino acids: CSVEASGVNTEAFF. The CDR3 DNA is TGCAGCGTTGAAGCATCGGGGGTGAACACTGAAGCTTTCTTT.

The genes are TRBV7-2 and TRBJ1-2, with TRBD1 matching over 10 bases. The germline gives CDR1 SGHTA, CDR2 FQGNSA. This CDR3 spans 16 amino acids. V lost 5 bases and J lost 3; bases outside the gene matches: 9. The CDR3 loop is CASSNIGQGVDYGYTF. Here the CDR3 DNA reads TGTGCCAGCAGCAATATCGGACAGGGGGTGGACTATGGCTACACCTTC.

The sample holds one count of this clone. The rearrangement uses TRBV5-1 and TRBJ1-2, with TRBD1 matching 12 bases. CDR3 size: 15 residues. Germline V gives CDR1 SGHRS, CDR2 YFSETQ. V gave up 4 bases and J gave up 1 base; unmatched junction bases: 2. DNA for the CDR3: TGCGCCAGCAGCGGGACAGGGGGCCTTAACTATGGCTACACCTTC. It is translated as CASSGTGGLNYGYTF.

The V gene is TRBV18, the J gene TRBJ1-1, with D tentatively TRBD1 (5 bases). Germline V gene lookup returns CDR1 KGHSH and CDR2 LQKENI. Trimming pared 2 bases from V and 2 bases from J, leaving 12 bases between. This CDR3 has 15 residues. The CDR3 DNA reads as TGTGCCAGCTCACCATCGAGACAGAGTAACACTGAAGCTTTCTTT. It yields the protein CASSPSRQSNTEAFF.

This clone was seen only a few times. The V gene is TRBV6-5, the J gene TRBJ1-1, with D hard to call. The V gene's germline CDR1 is MNHEY and CDR2 SVGAGI. The CDR3 loop spans 14 amino acids. Trimming stripped 10 bases from V and 4 bases from J, with 19 bases between. Here the CDR3 DNA reads TGTGCCACCCCTTCCCAAAGGTTGGGCACTGAAGCTTTCTTT. This gives the protein CATPSQRLGTEAFF.

This chain uses TRBV2 with TRBJ2-1, with TRBD2 identical over 11 bases. This CDR3 contains 14 residues. Trimming at V came to 7 bases and at J to 4 bases, leaving 3 bases not matched to a gene. Germline assignment: CDR1 SNHLY and CDR2 FYNNEI. The CDR3, as DNA: TGTGCCAGCAAAACTAGCGGGGGTTACAATGAGCAGTTCTTC. Its translation: CASKTSGGYNEQFF.

Only a few counts were recorded for this clone. The CDR3 DNA reads TGTGCCAGCAGCCGAACAGGGGAGCTGTTTTTT. Encoded protein: CASSRTGELFF. V and J are TRBV11-2 and TRBJ2-2; D not resolved. The CDR3 is made up of 11 amino acids. Trimming took 5 bases from V and 8 from J, leaving 6 bases between them. Germline-derived CDR1 and CDR2 are SGHAT and FQNNGV.

The gene calls are TRBV27 and TRBJ1-6, with 7 nucleotides matching TRBD1. Germline loops: CDR1 MNHEY, CDR2 SMNVEV (reference sequence). The CDR3 covers 14 residues. V trimming: 7 bases; J trimming: 8 bases; junction bases outside the gene matches: 8. The CDR3 region is CASTGGRRDSPLHF. In DNA form, the CDR3 reads TGTGCCAGCACAGGGGGGCGACGGGATTCACCCCTCCACTTT.

This clone was recorded a few times. The CDR3 coding sequence is TGCAGCGTTGAAACTCGTGACTCAAACTCTGGAAACACCATATATTTT. The encoded protein is CSVETRDSNSGNTIYF. The genes are TRBV29-1 and TRBJ1-3; D is uncertain. Germline V gene data show CDR1 as SQVTM and CDR2 as ANQGSEA. The CDR3 has 16 residues. V was cut by 2 bases and J by 0 bases, with 14 bases left in between.

This clone was counted a few times. This chain connects TRBV27 to TRBJ1-2; 9 positions agree with TRBD1. Germline V gene data show CDR1 as MNHEY and CDR2 as SMNVEV (reference sequence). The CDR3 loop spans 12 amino acids. V shed 6 bases and J 5 bases; nucleotides not matched to a gene: 1. The CDR3 reads CASRTGGYGYTF. The CDR3 bases are TGTGCCAGCAGGACAGGGGGGTATGGCTACACCTTC.

V usage is TRBV5-6 and J usage is TRBJ1-6, with D perhaps TRBD1 (5 bases). This CDR3 comprises 16 residues. V was pared by 6 bases and J by 16 bases, with 29 bases between. The V gene's germline CDR1 is SGHDT and CDR2 YYEEEE. This CDR3 reads CASNLWVGTGTYDLHF. The CDR3 DNA is TGTGCCAGCAACCTTTGGGTGGGTACCGGGACTTACGATCTCCACTTT.

This chain uses TRBV6-5 with TRBJ1-1; D not certain. This CDR3 region has 11 residues. Trimming stripped 7 bases from V and 2 bases from J, with 5 bases between. The germline gives CDR1 MNHEY, CDR2 SVGAGI. CDR3 coding DNA: TGTGCCAGCACCGGAAACACTGAAGCTTTCTTT. Protein product: CASTGNTEAFF.

The chain joins TRBV21-1 to TRBJ2-3. TRBV21-1 is deemed a pseudogene. This CDR3 has 13 amino acids. DNA of the CDR3: TGTGCCAGCAGCAAAGGGGGGACAGATACGCAGTATTTT. Residues: CASSKGGTDTQYF.

V usage is TRBV6-5 and J usage is TRBJ1-5; weak D call: TRBD1 (5 bases). Trimming left V 6 bases short and J 1 base short, with 13 bases between. Germline V gene lookup returns CDR1 MNHEY and CDR2 SVGAGI. The length of the CDR3 is 15 residues. For the CDR3, the DNA is TGTGCCAGCAGAAAAGGACAAACGAGCAATCAGCCCCAGCATTTT. Translation gives CASRKGQTSNQPQHF.

This chain joins TRBV6-4 and TRBJ2-3; 14 bases map to TRBD2. CDR1 is MRHNA and CDR2 is SNTAGT in the germline V gene. This CDR3 region has 15 residues. The ends lost 8 bases at V and 1 base at J; junction bases unmatched: 2. The CDR3 sequence: CASAGLAGGTDTQYF. The DNA for the CDR3 is TGTGCCAGCGCGGGACTAGCGGGAGGCACAGATACGCAGTATTTT.